The next 11 T cell receptor beta chains were all read from a single sample in a study of beta chain features in type 1 diabetes. Whole-study findings and limits: Researchers report that Type 1 diabetes patients had moderately but significantly shorter TCRB CDR3s across all four CD4+ subsets.

Antigens of these TCRs are unknown. Investigators reverse transcribed all isolated RNA, so they sequenced expressed TCRB transcripts. Repertoires were generated with immunoSEQ multiplex PCR, while TCRdb's copy carries only in-frame clones and drops some. The sample carries about 650,000 clones, around an eighth recorded once. Input material: naive CD4+ T cells from blood. The receptor source for this set is a man aged 25-40 years with type 1 diabetes.

This clone has just a few counts. J is TRBJ1-4 and V is TRBV30; D is perhaps TRBD1 (5 bases). V lost 7 bases, J lost 4 bases, and 16 bases lay in between. CDR1 is GTSNPN, CDR2 SVGIG, per germline (reference sequence). The CDR3 is 14 residues long. The CDR3 is CASGRGQINEKLFF. DNA of the CDR3: TGTGCCTCGGGACGGGGCCAGATTAATGAAAAACTGTTTTTT.

The chain combines TRBV9 with TRBJ2-2, with D hard to call. V lost 1 base and J lost 6, with 4 bases in between. This CDR3 has 12 residues. Per germline, CDR1 SGDLS and CDR2 YYNGEE. The CDR3 DNA reads as TGTGCCAGCAGCGTAACTGCCGGGGAGCTGTTTTTT. This encodes CASSVTAGELFF.

The rearrangement uses TRBV14 and TRBJ1-1; D is undetermined. The CDR3 extends over 13 amino acids. CDR1 is SGHDN and CDR2 is FVKESK in the germline V gene. V lost 6 bases and J lost 11, with 19 bases in between. As DNA, the CDR3 is TGTGCCAGCAGACCGTCGGCCGGAGGGCGCGCTTTCTTT. It specifies CASRPSAGGRAFF.

This clone was counted between two and nine times. The rearrangement joins TRBV2 to TRBJ2-5; unclear D gene. V lost 7 bases and J lost 2, with 11 bases in between. Germline CDR1 and CDR2: SNHLY and FYNNEI. The CDR3 consists of 13 residues. The CDR3 nucleotides read TGTGCCAGCACCACCTCTAGTCAAGAGACCCAGTACTTC. This codes for CASTTSSQETQYF.

This clone was seen more than once but under ten times. The chain uses TRBV7-8 and TRBJ2-1; no firm D call. The CDR3 is 15 residues long. V lost 1 base to trimming and J lost 7 bases, with 14 bases between them. Germline-derived CDR1 and CDR2 are SGHVS and FQNEAQ. As DNA, the CDR3 is TGTGCCAGCAGCTTAGGTAGCCACCGTAAAAATGAGCAGTTCTTC. Amino acid sequence: CASSLGSHRKNEQFF.

CDR3 DNA: TGTGCCAGCAGTTACTCCTCGGGGGGCGTAGATACGCAGTATTTT. Translated: CASSYSSGGVDTQYF. This chain joins TRBV6-5 and TRBJ2-3; D perhaps matches TRBD2 (7 bases). CDR3 length: 15 amino acids. CDR1 MNHEY and CDR2 SVGAGI come from the germline V gene. V was shortened by 0 bases and J by 5 bases, with 12 bases between the two germline ends.

This clone turned up a few times. The chain recombines TRBV4-3 with TRBJ1-2, with 7 nucleotides matching TRBD1. The CDR3 is 16 residues long. The germline gives CDR1 LGHNA, CDR2 YSLEER. V trimming: 0 bases; J trimming: 4 bases; junction bases outside the gene matches: 8. The CDR3 bases are TGCGCCAGCAGCCAAGATCGGTCGAGGACAGGCTATGGCTACACCTTC. Translation: CASSQDRSRTGYGYTF.

This clone came up a few times. The same CDR3 arises from other DNA sequences in this sample as well. The rearrangement links TRBV6-5 to TRBJ1-3, with unresolved D. Germline CDR1 and CDR2: MNHEY and SVGAGI. V lost 5 bases to trimming and J lost 4 bases, with 3 bases between them. This CDR3 comprises 11 residues. The DNA of the CDR3 is TGTGCCAGCAGTCTCGGAAACACCATATATTTT. As protein: CASSLGNTIYF.

This clone was counted between two and nine times. The J gene is TRBJ2-3, the V gene TRBV9, with a tentative D call TRBD2 (5 bases). The germline CDR1 and CDR2 sequences are SGDLS and YYNGEE. With 4 bases removed from V and 7 bases from J, the gap between germline ends came to 10 bases. The CDR3 consists of 12 residues. DNA for the CDR3: TGTGCCAGCAGCCCCCGGGAAAATACGCAGTATTTT. This translates into CASSPRENTQYF.

The chain carries TRBV18 and TRBJ2-3, with a weak D call TRBD2 (7 bases). This CDR3 has 14 residues. The germline V and J ends were trimmed by 4 bases and 4 bases, with 12 bases remaining between them. From germline, CDR1 is KGHSH and CDR2 LQKENI. The CDR3 DNA reads as TGTGCCAGCTCACGCGGGGGCTCGCCAGATACGCAGTATTTT. It yields the protein CASSRGGSPDTQYF.

This chain joins TRBV18 and TRBJ2-7, with TRBD1 identical over 10 bases. The germline CDR1 and CDR2 sequences are KGHSH and LQKENI. The CDR3 extends over 13 amino acids. J gave up 7 bases and V 1 base, and 1 base lay outside the gene matches. The DNA of the CDR3 is TGTGCCAGCTCACCACTGGGACAGGGGGAGCAGTACTTC. This codes for CASSPLGQGEQYF.